Presented here are 16 T cell receptor beta chains from one specimen sequenced in a study of T-cell memory formation after mild COVID-19. TCRdb used MiXCR to reprocess the 5' RACE reads, holding one entry per CDR3 protein. The profile shows 450,000 to 650,000 distinct CDR3 sequences, around 17% of them singletons. Material for sequencing was PBMCs or a T cell subset sorted from them (not recorded which). Source of these receptors: an adult woman who had mild COVID-19 (a few samples of this study predate the infection). Cell type and time point are not known.

Only a few counts were recorded for this clonotype. V and J are TRBV3-1 and TRBJ2-1; TRBD2 agrees at 14 bases. This CDR3 is built from 15 residues. Germline assignment: CDR1 LGHDT and CDR2 YNNKEL (reference sequence). V was pared by 4 bases and J by 8 bases, with 4 bases of the junction left unmatched. CDR3 loop: CASSPTSGGAYEQFF. Here the CDR3 DNA reads TGTGCCAGCAGCCCGACTAGCGGGGGGGCCTATGAGCAGTTCTTC.

In this sample, this clonotype turned up a few times. The chain joins TRBV9 to TRBJ1-1; D unclear. The germline V gene has CDR1 SGDLS and CDR2 YYNGEE. V was trimmed by 0 bases and J by 0 bases, leaving 12 bases between them. The length of the CDR3 is 16 residues. CDR3 residues: CASSVDGVGVNTEAFF. CDR3 nucleotides: TGTGCCAGCAGCGTAGACGGAGTTGGGGTGAACACTGAAGCTTTCTTT.

This clonotype was seen repeatedly, ten times or more. The rearrangement links TRBV27 to TRBJ1-3, with D hard to call. Trimming took 3 bases from V and 4 from J, leaving 7 bases between them. CDR1 and CDR2 (germline): MNHEY, SMNVEV (reference sequence). The CDR3 runs 13 residues. Written as DNA, the CDR3 is TGTGCCAGCAGTTTCAGAAGAGGAAACACCATATATTTT. This translates into CASSFRRGNTIYF.

Many counts were recorded for this clonotype. At one end, the junction sequence differs from germline, possibly due to a read error. This chain joins TRBV5-1 and TRBJ1-1, with TRBD1 matching 8 bases. CDR3 length: 15 residues. Per the germline V gene, CDR1 is SGHRS and CDR2 is YFSETQ. As DNA, the CDR3 is TGTGCCAGCAGCTTAGTACAGGGGGTGAACACTGAAGCTTTCTTT. It is translated as CASSLVQGVNTEAFF.

About this clonotype itself: A much bigger clone sits one base away, suggesting this may be a read error. V and J are TRBV29-1 and TRBJ2-1; D remains unclear. Germline loops: CDR1 SQVTM, CDR2 ANQGSEA. This CDR3 comprises 11 residues. Between the trimmed V and J ends, which lost 3 bases and 4 bases, there was a span of 4 bases. CDR3 in DNA: TGCAGCGTTGACAGGTACAATGAGCAGTTCTTC. Translating gives CSVDRYNEQFF.

As for this clonotype: Being one base from a much bigger clone, this may be a read error. The chain has TRBV11-2 and TRBJ1-1; D remains unclear. From germline, CDR1 is SGHAT and CDR2 FQNNGV. The V and J ends lost 4 bases and 1 base respectively, with 7 bases between them. This CDR3 region has 13 residues. CDR3 residues: CASSSEGNTEAFF. CDR3 DNA sequence: TGTGCCAGCAGCTCCGAGGGGAACACTGAAGCTTTCTTT.

This chain joins TRBV19 and TRBJ2-5, with 11 bases that match TRBD2. The CDR3 has 16 amino acids. The V gene's germline CDR1 is LNHDA and CDR2 SQIVND (reference sequence). V lost 2 bases, J lost 3 bases, and 5 bases stayed unmatched. The CDR3 coding sequence is TGTGCCAGTAGTATAAGGGGGACTAGCGGAAAAGAGACCCAGTACTTC. It encodes CASSIRGTSGKETQYF.

V usage is TRBV24-1 and J usage is TRBJ2-3; the D gene is possibly TRBD1 (6 bases). Germline V gene sequence: CDR1 KGHDR, CDR2 SFDVKD. This CDR3 is 15 amino acids long. V was cut by 1 base and J by 1 base, with 8 bases left in between. CDR3 DNA sequence: TGTGCCACCAGTGATTTAGAGGGGGGCACAGATACGCAGTATTTT. Its protein is CATSDLEGGTDTQYF.

This clonotype was counted between two and nine times. The V gene is TRBV5-1, the J gene TRBJ2-7; 11 nucleotides match TRBD1. V trimming: 2 bases; J trimming: 7 bases; junction bases outside the gene matches: 8. The CDR3 runs to 15 residues. From germline, CDR1 is SGHRS and CDR2 YFSETQ. The CDR3 DNA sequence: TGCGCCAGCAGCTTTGGGACAGGGGGTACAAGGGAGCAGTACTTC. This encodes CASSFGTGGTREQYF.

The gene calls are TRBV25-1 and TRBJ2-3, with unresolved D. Trimming took 5 bases from V and 4 from J, leaving 10 bases between them. CDR3 length: 13 residues. The V gene's germline CDR1 is MGHDK and CDR2 SYGVNS. DNA for the CDR3: TGTGCCAGCAGTCTTCACAAGGCAGATACGCAGTATTTT. As protein: CASSLHKADTQYF.

V is TRBV20-1 and J is TRBJ1-2; D possibly corresponds to TRBD1 (5 bases). The CDR3 is made up of 15 amino acids. V lost 6 bases to trimming and J lost 4 bases, with 21 bases between them. Germline V lookup: CDR1 DFQATT, CDR2 SNEGSKA (reference sequence). The CDR3 region has the DNA TGCAGTGCCCCGATGCGGGGGGAGCCCTCCTATGGCTACACCTTC. Translating it yields CSAPMRGEPSYGYTF.

This clonotype has a handful of counts. This chain uses TRBV10-3 with TRBJ1-2; D gene unclear. There are 12 residues in the CDR3. The V and J ends lost 3 bases and 6 bases respectively, with 8 bases between them. Germline-derived CDR1 and CDR2 are ENHRY and SYGVKD. CDR3 coding DNA: TGTGCCATCAGTGAAGGACTGAATGGCTACACCTTC. Its translation is CAISEGLNGYTF.

The CDR3 bases are TGCGCCAGCAGCTTACCGACGAGCACAGATACGCAGTATTTT. Its protein product is CASSLPTSTDTQYF. J is TRBJ2-3 and V is TRBV5-1; unclear D gene. The CDR3 loop spans 14 amino acids. CDR1 is SGHRS and CDR2 is YFSETQ in the germline V gene. V was shortened by 2 bases and J by 0 bases, with 7 bases between the two germline ends.

This clonotype came up a few times. V gene TRBV5-1 combines with J gene TRBJ2-1; D not resolved. Germline assignment: CDR1 SGHRS and CDR2 YFSETQ. This CDR3 is 14 amino acids long. Trimming removed 0 bases from V and 8 bases from J, with 12 bases in between. The CDR3 sequence: CASSLVDTNDEQFF. CDR3 sequence (DNA): TGCGCCAGCAGCTTGGTTGACACCAACGATGAGCAGTTCTTC.

The table lists this clonotype with a count of one. The chain joins TRBV7-3 to TRBJ2-5, with 10 bases fitting TRBD2. The CDR3 is 12 residues long. The trim removed 11 bases at V and 2 bases at J, leaving 2 bases unmatched. Germline CDR1 SGHTA, CDR2 FQGTGA. CDR3 in amino acids: CAWTSGQETQYF. The CDR3 bases are TGTGCCTGGACTAGCGGACAAGAGACCCAGTACTTC. Full variable domain (rest looked up from reference TRBV7-3 and TRBJ2-5): GAGVSQTPSNKVTEKGKYVELRCDPISGHTALYWYRQSLGQGPEFLIYFQGTGAADDSGLPNDRFFAVRPEGSVSTLKIQRTERGDSAVYLCAWTSGQETQYFGPGTRLLVL.

The chain is built from TRBV9 and TRBJ2-5; D gene uncertain. Germline CDR1 reads SGDLS; CDR2 reads YYNGEE. The CDR3 runs to 13 residues. The ends were cut back, 2 bases at V and 0 bases at J, with 5 bases in the middle. DNA of the CDR3: TGTGCCAGCAGCGTTTCGGACCAAGAGACCCAGTACTTC. Its translation: CASSVSDQETQYF.